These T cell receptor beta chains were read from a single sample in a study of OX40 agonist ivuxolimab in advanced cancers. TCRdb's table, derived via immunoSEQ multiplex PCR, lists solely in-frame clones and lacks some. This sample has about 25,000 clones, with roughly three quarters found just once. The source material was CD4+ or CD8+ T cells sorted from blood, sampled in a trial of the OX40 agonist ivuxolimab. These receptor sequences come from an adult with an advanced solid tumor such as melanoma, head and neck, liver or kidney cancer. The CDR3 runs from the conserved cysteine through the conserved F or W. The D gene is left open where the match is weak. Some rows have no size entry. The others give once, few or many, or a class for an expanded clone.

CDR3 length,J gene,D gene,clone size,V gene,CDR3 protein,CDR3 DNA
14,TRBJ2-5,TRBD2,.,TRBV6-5,CASSYLAGEETQYF,TGTGCCAGCAGTTACTTAGCGGGAGAAGAGACCCAGTACTTC
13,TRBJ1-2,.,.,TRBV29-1,CSVEGGANYGYTF,TGCAGCGTTGAGGGGGGAGCTAACTATGGCTACACCTTC
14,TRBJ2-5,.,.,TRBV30,CAWSVRTIGKTQYF,TGTGCCTGGAGTGTAAGGACCATCGGAAAGACCCAGTACTTC
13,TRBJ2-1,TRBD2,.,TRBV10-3,CAIRTSGSNEQFF,TGTGCCATCAGGACTAGCGGGAGCAATGAGCAGTTCTTC
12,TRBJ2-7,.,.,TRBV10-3,CAISGRSYEQYF,TGTGCCATCAGTGGCAGATCCTACGAGCAGTACTTC
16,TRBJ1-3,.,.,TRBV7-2,CASSAQITSKGNTIYF,TGTGCCAGCAGCGCCCAGATCACTTCTAAAGGAAACACCATATATTTT
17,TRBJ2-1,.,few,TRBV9,CASSTKTGLGVSNEQFF,TGTGCCAGCAGCACTAAGACCGGACTGGGTGTAAGCAATGAGCAGTTCTTC
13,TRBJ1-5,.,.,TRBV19,CASSIGRNQPQHF,TGTGCCAGTAGTATAGGGAGGAATCAGCCCCAGCATTTT
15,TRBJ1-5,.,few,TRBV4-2,CASSPAGTPNQPQHF,TGTGCCAGCAGCCCCGCCGGGACACCTAATCAGCCCCAGCATTTT
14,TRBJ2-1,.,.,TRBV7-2,CASSPFGQYNEQFF,TGTGCCAGCAGCCCATTCGGACAATACAATGAGCAGTTCTTC
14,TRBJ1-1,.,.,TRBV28,CASSLGQWNTEAFF,TGTGCCAGCAGTTTAGGGCAATGGAACACTGAAGCTTTCTTT
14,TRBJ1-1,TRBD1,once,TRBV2,CASKDRFLNTEAFF,TGTGCCAGCAAGGACAGGTTCCTTAACACTGAAGCTTTCTTT
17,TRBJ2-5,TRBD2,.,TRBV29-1,CSAARTSGRGARETQYF,TGCAGCGCCGCTAGGACTAGCGGGAGAGGGGCGCGAGAGACCCAGTACTTC
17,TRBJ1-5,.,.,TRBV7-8,CASSLEGRLTKNQPQHF,TGTGCCAGCAGCTTAGAGGGCCGACTTACCAAAAATCAGCCCCAGCATTTT
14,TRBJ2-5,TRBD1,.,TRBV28,CASSPGQGSETQYF,TGTGCCAGCAGTCCGGGACAGGGGTCGGAGACCCAGTACTTC
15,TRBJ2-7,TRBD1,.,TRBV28,CASSPRTGARYEQYF,TGTGCCAGCAGTCCTCGGACAGGGGCGAGATACGAGCAGTACTTC
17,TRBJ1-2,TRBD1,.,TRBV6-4,CASRPNSGTGLNYGYTF,TGTGCCAGCAGGCCGAACTCCGGGACAGGTCTTAACTATGGCTACACCTTC
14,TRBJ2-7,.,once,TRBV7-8,CASSLTSGSYEQYF,TGTGCCAGCAGCTTAACATCGGGCTCCTACGAGCAGTACTTC
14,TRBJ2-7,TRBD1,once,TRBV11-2,CASSPRQGPYEQYF,TGTGCCAGCAGCCCAAGACAGGGTCCCTACGAGCAGTACTTC